Listed below are T cell receptor beta chains from one sample, sequenced in a study of shared T cell receptors in the human thymus. The method was immunoSEQ multiplex PCR; TCRdb's version includes in-frame clones alone and lacks a portion of them. This table has 650,000 to 950,000 clones, around 85% appearing once. These same data were also listed under a study on human thymus T cells.

Sequenced material: thymocytes. The receptors were gathered from a girl under three years old with a congenital heart defect. Each CDR3 is given with its conserved first and last residue. Each record gives: CDR3 protein, CDR3 DNA, J gene, V gene, D gene, clone size. A D gene is named only where the DNA matches it firmly. A clone size is listed for some rows: how often the clone was seen (once, few, many), or a class if it is expanded.

CDR3aa: CASRPRENTEAFF; CDR3nt: TGTGCTAGTCGCCCCAGGGAGAACACTGAAGCTTTCTTT; j_gene: TRBJ1-1; v_gene: TRBV12-5; d_gene: NA; abundance: NA
CDR3aa: CASSSRDFGVPKTDTQYF; CDR3nt: TGTGCCAGCAGTTCCCGGGACTTTGGGGTCCCCAAAACAGATACGCAGTATTTT; j_gene: TRBJ2-3; v_gene: TRBV28; d_gene: NA; abundance: NA
CDR3aa: CASSELNRDRGEDNYGYTF; CDR3nt: TGCGCCAGCAGTGAGTTAAACCGGGACAGGGGAGAGGATAACTATGGCTACACCTTC; j_gene: TRBJ1-2; v_gene: TRBV10-2; d_gene: TRBD1; abundance: NA
CDR3aa: CASSRQGATGGYTF; CDR3nt: TGTGCCAGCAGTCGACAGGGGGCTACAGGTGGCTACACCTTC; j_gene: TRBJ1-2; v_gene: TRBV6-5; d_gene: TRBD1; abundance: NA
CDR3aa: CASSDRRGPGYGYTF; CDR3nt: TGTGCCAGCAGTGATCGAAGGGGGCCCGGCTATGGCTACACCTTC; j_gene: TRBJ1-2; v_gene: TRBV25-1; d_gene: TRBD1; abundance: NA
CDR3aa: CASTTTGDRRYGYTF; CDR3nt: TGTGCCAGCACCACGACTGGGGACAGGAGATATGGCTACACCTTC; j_gene: TRBJ1-2; v_gene: TRBV2; d_gene: TRBD1; abundance: NA
CDR3aa: CASSPKGDHQPQHF; CDR3nt: TGTGCCAGCTCACCCAAGGGAGACCATCAGCCCCAGCATTTT; j_gene: TRBJ1-5; v_gene: TRBV18; d_gene: NA; abundance: once
CDR3aa: CASSQLTPRDRGYYGYTF; CDR3nt: TGCGCCAGCAGCCAACTAACACCTCGGGACAGGGGGTACTATGGCTACACCTTC; j_gene: TRBJ1-2; v_gene: TRBV4-3; d_gene: TRBD1; abundance: NA
CDR3aa: CASSFAVSRDTEAFF; CDR3nt: TGTGCCAGCAGCTTTGCCGTCTCCCGGGACACTGAAGCTTTCTTT; j_gene: TRBJ1-1; v_gene: TRBV7-8; d_gene: NA; abundance: NA
CDR3aa: CASSSQNGLAGESADTQYF; CDR3nt: TGTGCCAGCAGTTCCCAAAATGGACTAGCGGGGGAGTCGGCAGATACGCAGTATTTT; j_gene: TRBJ2-3; v_gene: TRBV28; d_gene: TRBD2; abundance: NA
CDR3aa: CASSPWGRGPVPYEQYF; CDR3nt: TGCGCCAGCAGCCCCTGGGGGCGGGGGCCTGTCCCCTACGAGCAGTACTTC; j_gene: TRBJ2-7; v_gene: TRBV5-1; d_gene: NA; abundance: few
CDR3aa: CASSSQKEGQGADTQYF; CDR3nt: TGTGCCAGCAGCTCCCAAAAGGAGGGACAGGGTGCAGATACGCAGTATTTT; j_gene: TRBJ2-3; v_gene: TRBV5-5; d_gene: TRBD1; abundance: NA
CDR3aa: CASSQGASYNEQFF; CDR3nt: TGTGCCAGCAGCCAGGGGGCTTCCTACAATGAGCAGTTCTTC; j_gene: TRBJ2-1; v_gene: TRBV13; d_gene: TRBD1; abundance: NA
CDR3aa: CASFQDRGDEQYF; CDR3nt: TGTGCCAGCTTCCAGGACAGGGGGGACGAGCAGTACTTC; j_gene: TRBJ2-7; v_gene: TRBV2; d_gene: TRBD1; abundance: NA
CDR3aa: CASSLRLRTGELFF; CDR3nt: TGTGCCAGCAGCTTGAGACTCAGGACCGGGGAGCTGTTTTTT; j_gene: TRBJ2-2; v_gene: TRBV7-8; d_gene: NA; abundance: NA
CDR3aa: CASSRPQGSGYTF; CDR3nt: TGTGCCAGCAGTCGCCCCCAAGGGAGTGGCTACACCTTC; j_gene: TRBJ1-2; v_gene: TRBV2; d_gene: NA; abundance: few
CDR3aa: CASGLVQERGEKLFF; CDR3nt: TGTGCTAGTGGTTTGGTACAGGAGAGAGGTGAAAAACTGTTTTTT; j_gene: TRBJ1-4; v_gene: TRBV12-5; d_gene: NA; abundance: NA
CDR3aa: CASSRFPQGAEYF; CDR3nt: TGTGCCAGCAGCCGCTTCCCCCAGGGGGCGGAGTACTTC; j_gene: TRBJ2-7; v_gene: TRBV6-5; d_gene: TRBD1; abundance: NA
CDR3aa: CASSSPWREKETQYF; CDR3nt: TGTGCCAGCAGCTCCCCTTGGCGGGAGAAAGAGACCCAGTACTTC; j_gene: TRBJ2-5; v_gene: TRBV7-9; d_gene: TRBD2; abundance: few
CDR3aa: CASSFSGYGYTF; CDR3nt: TGTGCCAGCAGCTTTTCGGGCTATGGCTACACCTTC; j_gene: TRBJ1-2; v_gene: TRBV5-4; d_gene: NA; abundance: NA
CDR3aa: CASSPPRGVRDEQFF; CDR3nt: TGTGCCAGCTCACCACCTCGCGGGGTACGGGATGAGCAGTTCTTC; j_gene: TRBJ2-1; v_gene: TRBV18; d_gene: NA; abundance: NA
CDR3aa: CASSDGGRTSSYNSPLHF; CDR3nt: TGCGCCAGCAGCGACGGGGGACGGACTAGCTCCTATAATTCACCCCTCCACTTT; j_gene: TRBJ1-6; v_gene: TRBV4-1; d_gene: NA; abundance: NA
CDR3aa: CASGRQTEAFF; CDR3nt: TGTGCCAGCGGGAGGCAGACTGAAGCTTTCTTT; j_gene: TRBJ1-1; v_gene: TRBV6-5; d_gene: NA; abundance: NA
CDR3aa: CASSSVDREYVAEAFF; CDR3nt: TGTGCCAGCAGCTCGGTAGACAGGGAGTATGTCGCTGAAGCTTTCTTT; j_gene: TRBJ1-1; v_gene: TRBV9; d_gene: TRBD1; abundance: NA
CDR3aa: CASSSDRRASGNEQFF; CDR3nt: TGTGCCAGCAGTTCGGACCGGCGGGCTTCCGGAAATGAGCAGTTCTTC; j_gene: TRBJ2-1; v_gene: TRBV6-5; d_gene: NA; abundance: NA
CDR3aa: CASRRIAGGTDTQYF; CDR3nt: TGTGCCAGCAGAAGGATAGCGGGGGGCACAGATACGCAGTATTTT; j_gene: TRBJ2-3; v_gene: TRBV2; d_gene: TRBD2; abundance: NA
CDR3aa: CASTDRTHSTEAFF; CDR3nt: TGTGCCAGTACCGACAGGACACACTCCACTGAAGCTTTCTTT; j_gene: TRBJ1-1; v_gene: TRBV19; d_gene: NA; abundance: NA
CDR3aa: CASSAIRGSSYEQYF; CDR3nt: TGTGCCAGCAGCGCGATAAGGGGATCGTCCTACGAGCAGTACTTC; j_gene: TRBJ2-7; v_gene: TRBV6-1; d_gene: NA; abundance: NA
CDR3aa: CASSLRQGFRTDTQYF; CDR3nt: TGTGCCAGCAGCTTACGTCAGGGCTTCCGCACAGATACGCAGTATTTT; j_gene: TRBJ2-3; v_gene: TRBV7-9; d_gene: NA; abundance: once
CDR3aa: CASSYRNSPLHF; CDR3nt: TGTGCCAGCAGCTACAGGAATTCACCCCTCCACTTT; j_gene: TRBJ1-6; v_gene: TRBV5-6; d_gene: NA; abundance: NA
CDR3aa: CASSPTRGTADTQYF; CDR3nt: TGTGCCAGCAGCCCCACGCGGGGAACCGCAGATACGCAGTATTTT; j_gene: TRBJ2-3; v_gene: TRBV11-2; d_gene: NA; abundance: few
CDR3aa: CASTHRGQGGYEQYF; CDR3nt: TGTGCCAGCACCCACAGAGGACAGGGGGGTTACGAGCAGTACTTC; j_gene: TRBJ2-7; v_gene: TRBV6-5; d_gene: TRBD1; abundance: NA
CDR3aa: CASSAFSAGGLSGELFF; CDR3nt: TGCGCCAGCAGTGCTTTTTCAGCGGGGGGGCTTTCCGGGGAGCTGTTTTTT; j_gene: TRBJ2-2; v_gene: TRBV10-1; d_gene: TRBD2; abundance: NA